What follows is one T cell receptor beta chain and its context. Its antigen has not been determined. The sample holds no much larger clone one base away, and base qualities are not on file. The sample originates from a study of blood T cell repertoires in COVID-19 (TCRdb year 2020). With respect to the entire study: Samples from collaborators originated in the United States, Italy and Spain and spanned both the acute and convalescent phases of COVID-19. The material from the prospective study consisted of cDNA or gDNA derived from T cells, B-cell-depleted T cells, or PBMCs. Deeply sampled blood TCRbeta repertoires from subjects exposed to, actively infected with, or recovered from COVID-19 were included in the dataset. The repertoires were released in a freely available public database intended as a resource for research on the immune response to SARS-CoV-2. Samples were obtained from the ongoing ImmuneRACE study (first 160 participants) and from 1,254 subjects provided by 6 global collaborators. Nearly every sample came with metadata listing a de-identified subject ID, COVID-19 status, age in years and sex. Where available, HLA class I and class II types were obtained from metadata supplied by the sample provider rather than from assay-based typing.

The trim is 4 bases for V and 10 bases for J, with a gap of 17 bases between the germline ends. Reading the germline V gene (reference sequence) gives CDR1 LGHDT and CDR2 YNNKEL. Taken from cysteine to phenylalanine, the CDR3 has 15 residues. Only the CDR3 portion is preserved as DNA: 45 bases, with reading frame beginning at the first base. One collaborating source in Seattle enrolled patients while the patients were actively infected and followed the patients over time throughout the course of disease. Each collaborating institution followed its own protocols to collect whole blood in K2EDTA tubes. For TCRbeta analysis, collaborator samples were shipped as frozen whole blood, as isolated PBMCs, or as DNA extracted from either sample type. Broad study findings and their caveats: The quantity of clinical and demographic metadata differed by source and by participant and was supplied without curation.

The immunoSEQ Assay, a bias-controlled multiplex PCR, was used to amplify TCRbeta CDR3 regions from genomic DNA. Under the source paper's analysis protocol: The number of nucleated cells in each sample was estimated from the amplification of reference gene primers within the assay. To quantify the absolute abundance of each unique TCRbeta CDR3 rearrangement, sequence reads were collapsed and filtered. For each sample, productive Simpson clonality was calculated as the square root of Simpson's diversity index over productive rearrangements. Not all clones reach the TCRdb copy of this immuneACCESS table, which keeps in-frame sequences only. Checked studies attribute under half of the gap to unresolved V genes and leave the rest unexplained. V and J calls and clone size follow that table, whereas D and trimming were derived from the DNA. This sample is represented by around 120,000 clones; 90% of them were singletons. The leading ten clones occupy around 4% of the sample.

The rearranged segments are TRBV3-1 (or the pseudogene TRBV3-2) and TRBJ1-6, and the D gene may be TRBD1, 5 bases matching. This receptor was obtained from an older woman with COVID-19, enrolled during active disease. Sequences were obtained from peripheral blood. The DNA sequence reads TGTGCCAGCAGCCCTGCAAGGGGTGAACTGTCACCCCTCCACTTT. This is translated as CASSPARGELSPLHF.